The 16 T cell receptor beta chains in this list originate from one sample, sequenced in a study of metastatic and nonmetastatic thyroid tumors. None of the patients had undergone any treatment ahead of thyroid surgery. With MiXCR, TCRdb called clones anew from the PCR reads. The table lists some 8,500 clones, approximately 40% of them singletons. Sequencing was carried out using tumor tissue. Receptors originate from a female donor with papillary thyroid cancer or a benign thyroid nodule (not recorded which). Some clones in this sample may be carry-over from other donors' samples.

This clone was seen repeatedly, ten times or more. The V call is TRBV4-2, the J call TRBJ1-1; maybe TRBD1 (6 bases). The germline V gene has CDR1 LGHNA and CDR2 YNFKEQ. V was clipped by 1 base and J by 0 bases, with 12 bases between them. The CDR3 runs to 16 residues. This chain's CDR3 is CASSQAQGPMNTEAFF. CDR3 nucleotides: TGTGCCAGCAGCCAAGCCCAGGGGCCCATGAACACTGAAGCTTTCTTT.

The V gene is TRBV5-1, the J gene TRBJ2-7; 8 nucleotides line up with TRBD2. With V trimmed by 6 bases and J by 2 bases, 13 bases remained unmatched. Germline V gene lookup returns CDR1 SGHRS and CDR2 YFSETQ. The CDR3 is 16 amino acids. The CDR3 sequence: CASMAGPGLGTYEQYF. The CDR3 coding sequence is TGCGCCAGCATGGCGGGACCGGGACTAGGGACCTACGAGCAGTACTTC.

This clone showed up many times. A read error may explain this, as a much larger clone is one base away. The CDR3 sequence: CASTPREGNSPLHF. The CDR3 coding sequence is TGTGCCAGCACCCCGAGGGAAGGTAATTCACCCCTCCACTTT. This chain uses TRBV6-1 with TRBJ1-6, with unresolved D. The CDR3 has 14 amino acids. The ends were cut back, 7 bases at V and 6 bases at J, with 13 bases in the middle. Germline V lookup: CDR1 MNHNS, CDR2 SASEGT.

With respect to this clone: One end of the junction is discordant with germline, which a read error may explain. This chain connects TRBV6-1 to TRBJ2-7; D might be TRBD1 (6 bases). Per germline, CDR1 MNHNS and CDR2 SASEGT. The CDR3 extends over 13 amino acids. CDR3 loop: CAITGQAPYVQYF. The CDR3, as DNA: TGTGCCATAACGGGACAAGCACCCTACGTGCAGTACTTC.

This clone was seen at least ten times. CDR3 bases: TGTGCCAGCAGCCTAGGGGAAAAACTGTTTTTT. Translating gives CASSLGEKLFF. This sequence joins TRBV3-1 and TRBJ1-4; D is unclear. CDR1 is LGHDT, CDR2 YNNKEL, per germline (reference sequence). CDR3 length: 11 amino acids. V was pared by 4 bases and J by 8 bases, with 5 bases between.

On this clone itself: A read error may account for a junction end that differs from germline. The rearrangement uses TRBV7-2 and TRBJ2-5, with 8 bases identical to TRBD1. Germline assignment: CDR1 SGHTA and CDR2 FQGNSA. The CDR3 extends over 14 amino acids. CDR3 amino acids: CVSSLGTGEETQYF. The CDR3 DNA reads as TGTGTCAGCAGCTTAGGGACAGGTGAAGAGACCCAGTACTTC.

This chain uses TRBV27 with TRBJ1-2, with TRBD1 as a possible D gene (6 bases). Between the trimmed V and J ends, which lost 2 bases and 3 bases, there was a span of 7 bases. The CDR3 loop spans 13 amino acids. Germline CDR1 and CDR2: MNHEY and SMNVEV (reference sequence). The CDR3 nucleotides read TGTGCCAGCAGTTTAACAGGGTACTATGGCTACACCTTC. Amino acids: CASSLTGYYGYTF.

The table lists this clone with a few counts. This chain uses TRBV20-1 with TRBJ1-1, with D tentatively TRBD1 (6 bases). The CDR3 is made up of 13 amino acids. From germline, CDR1 is DFQATT and CDR2 SNEGSKA (reference sequence). Trimming took off 3 bases at V and 4 bases at J, with 12 bases between the two ends. CDR3 DNA: TGCAGTGCTAGGGGAGGGGGGAGCACTGAAGCTTTCTTT. Amino acid sequence: CSARGGGSTEAFF.

V and J are TRBV28 and TRBJ2-3, with TRBD2 as a possible D gene (7 bases). The CDR3 runs to 14 residues. Trimming stripped 9 bases from V and 3 bases from J, with 16 bases between. Germline lookup yields CDR1 MDHEN and CDR2 SYDVKM. In nucleotides, the CDR3 is TGTGCCAGATTTGGGGGGGGCGGAACAGATACGCAGTATTTT. Translation gives CARFGGGGTDTQYF.

The gene calls are TRBV27 and TRBJ2-7, with TRBD2 identical over 7 bases. This CDR3 region has 18 residues. Germline V gene lookup returns CDR1 MNHEY and CDR2 SMNVEV (reference sequence). The junction had 14 bases not matched to a gene; V was cut back by 0 bases and J by 3 bases. The chain's CDR3 is CASSLSQTIAGPHYEQYF. CDR3 in DNA: TGTGCCAGCAGTTTATCCCAGACCATAGCGGGCCCCCACTACGAGCAGTACTTC.

In this sample, this clone turned up a few times. The V gene is TRBV6-1, the J gene TRBJ2-7, with D possibly TRBD1 on 5 matching bases. V lost 5 bases, J lost 2 bases, and 10 bases lay in between. Germline V gives CDR1 MNHNS, CDR2 SASEGT. CDR3 length: 13 residues. The CDR3 DNA follows: TGTGCCAGCAGTTGGGTAGGGGCCTACGAGCAGTACTTC. The encoded protein is CASSWVGAYEQYF.

The chain has TRBV11-2 and TRBJ1-2, with D perhaps matching TRBD1 (6 bases). This CDR3 region has 16 residues. The germline gives CDR1 SGHAT, CDR2 FQNNGV. V was pared by 2 bases and J by 5 bases, with 18 bases between. In nucleotides, the CDR3 is TGTGCCAGCAGCTTATGGGCCGGGGGCGCGGCTTATGGCTACACCTTC. It translates to CASSLWAGGAAYGYTF. Complete variable domain (other parts from reference TRBV11-2 and TRBJ1-2): EAGVAQSPRYKIIEKRQSVAFWCNPISGHATLYWYQQILGQGPKLLIQFQNNGVVDDSQLPKDRFSAERLKGVDSTLKIQPAKLEDSAVYLCASSLWAGGAAYGYTFGSGTRLTVV.

This clone occurred a few times. The chain links TRBV10-1 to TRBJ2-3, with D unresolved. Trimming shortened V by 4 bases and J by 1 base, and 9 bases separated the two germline ends. CDR1 is WNHNN and CDR2 is SYGVQD in the germline V gene (reference sequence). The CDR3 is made up of 14 amino acids. The DNA for the CDR3 is TGCGCCAGCAGTGCTGGAGTGGGCACAGATACGCAGTATTTT. Translation: CASSAGVGTDTQYF.

This clone was observed a few times. The chain carries TRBV6-1 and TRBJ2-1; 11 bases match TRBD1. V shed 8 bases and J 9 bases; nucleotides not matched to a gene: 12. The CDR3 is 15 amino acids. Germline loops: CDR1 MNHNS, CDR2 SASEGT. CDR3 loop: CASGTGTGGRSEQFF. The CDR3 coding sequence is TGTGCCAGCGGAACCGGGACAGGGGGAAGGAGTGAGCAGTTCTTC.

CDR3 loop: CASSYETTPETQYF. The CDR3 nucleotides are TGTGCCAGCAGTTACGAGACGACCCCGGAGACCCAGTACTTC. The rearrangement uses TRBV6-4 and TRBJ2-5; D is uncertain. The CDR3 runs 14 residues. Looked up from germline, CDR1 is MRHNA and CDR2 is SNTAGT. Between the trimmed V and J ends, which lost 5 bases and 5 bases, there was a span of 15 bases.

The V and J genes are TRBV28 and TRBJ1-4; 8 bases agree with TRBD1. CDR3 length: 14 residues. The germline CDR1 and CDR2 sequences are MDHEN and SYDVKM. The V gene end was trimmed by 4 bases and the J gene end by 4 bases; junction bases not matched to a gene: 2. CDR3 DNA sequence: TGTGCCAGCAGTTCGGGACAGGATAATGAAAAACTGTTTTTT. Its protein product is CASSSGQDNEKLFF.